This T cell receptor beta chain appears in the sequencing data of a study of T cell changes during pregnancy in multiple sclerosis (dated 2019 in TCRdb). Study-wide context: The study examined how the T cell repertoire changed over the course of pregnancy in women with multiple sclerosis.

In regard to this clone: Its cognate antigen has yet to be identified. No base quality information exists; no much larger clone differs at one position.

The method was the immunoSEQ multiplex PCR assay. This immuneACCESS table, as held by TCRdb, lists in-frame sequences with V and J called but not all clones. Of the missing ones, under half trace to an unresolved V gene in checked studies; the others have no known cause. This sample is represented by tens of thousands of clones; roughly 90% of them were singletons. Approximately 2.2% of the sample rests with the top ten. CDR1 and CDR2 are read off the germline V gene (reference sequence) as MNHEY and SMNVEV. The CDR3 contains 15 residues, cysteine and phenylalanine counted. The entry retains the CDR3 DNA only, 45 bases that are in frame from base 1. At the junction V is shortened by 4 bases and J by 3 bases, with 15 bases in between.

The origin of this receptor is a female donor with multiple sclerosis, enrolled in a pregnancy study. The V and J segments used are TRBV27 and TRBJ1-1; matching of 6 bases hints at TRBD1 as the D gene. Sample: peripheral blood, taken in the first trimester of pregnancy. The CDR3 here reads CASSWYRVDDTEAFF. The DNA is TGTGCCAGCAGTTGGTACAGGGTGGACGACACTGAAGCTTTCTTT.